This record concerns one T cell receptor beta chain sequence. The data belong to a study of blood T cell repertoires in COVID-19. Study in general: Sites in the United States, Italy and Spain provided acute and convalescent COVID-19 samples. T cells, B-cell-depleted T cells, or PBMCs supplied cDNA or gDNA.

The method was immunoSEQ multiplex PCR; TCRdb's version includes in-frame clones alone and lacks a portion of them. The sample lists 350,000 or so clones; almost 90% were seen once. Material: peripheral blood. The receptor was isolated from a young man with active or convalescent COVID-19.

The CDR3 is CASSARGPGELFF. CDR3 nucleotides: TGTGCCAGTAGTGCCAGGGGGCCCGGGGAGCTGTTTTTT. The chain links TRBV19 to TRBJ2-2, with 8 bases aligning to TRBD1. The trim removed 5 bases at V and 6 bases at J, leaving 2 bases unmatched. This CDR3 region has 13 residues. Germline loops: CDR1 LNHDA, CDR2 SQIVND (reference sequence).